One and the same sample provided the 10 T cell receptor beta chains below, sequenced in a study of CD8 T cells in ankylosing spondylitis. TCRdb reanalysed the 5' RACE reads using MiXCR and keeps one entry per CDR3 protein. The sample includes fewer than 350,000 distinct CDR3 sequences, 11% seen only once; the top ten take roughly 9%. Sequencing was performed on blood, either unsorted or a sorted T cell fraction (not recorded which). The receptors originated from a female donor with ankylosing spondylitis or in good health (not recorded which).

This clonotype was detected many times. This sequence joins TRBV5-1 and TRBJ2-2, with no clear D. This CDR3 contains 16 residues. Trimming left V 4 bases short and J 1 base short, with 14 bases between. Germline values: CDR1 SGHRS, CDR2 YFSETQ. Here the CDR3 reads CASSPGQAMNTGELFF. The CDR3 DNA sequence: TGCGCCAGCAGCCCTGGCCAGGCCATGAACACCGGGGAGCTGTTTTTT.

This clonotype has ten or more counts. The J gene is TRBJ1-4, the V gene TRBV6-2 or TRBV6-3; perhaps TRBD1 as D (6 bases). The CDR3 sequence is 18 residues long. The V end was cut by 8 bases, the J end by 1 base, with 23 bases between. Per the germline V gene, CDR1 is MNHEY and CDR2 is SVGEGT. The CDR3 protein is CASQQVWDTGRTNEKLFF. CDR3 nucleotides: TGTGCCAGCCAGCAAGTTTGGGACACCGGACGAACTAATGAAAAACTGTTTTTT.

In its sample, this clonotype was seen many times. The chain carries TRBV20-1 and TRBJ2-3; 9 positions match TRBD1. The germline gives CDR1 DFQATT, CDR2 SNEGSKA (reference sequence). The V segment lost 0 bases and the J segment 7 bases; nucleotides outside the gene matches: 11. The CDR3 loop spans 16 amino acids. CDR3 in DNA: TGCAGTGCTAGAGATGGGCGAAGGACAGGGGTCTATACGCAGTATTTT. Translated: CSARDGRRTGVYTQYF.

This chain uses TRBV5-1 with TRBJ2-5; no firm D call. The germline CDR1 and CDR2 sequences are SGHRS and YFSETQ. The CDR3 contains 14 residues. V lost 0 bases, J lost 3 bases, and 9 bases lay in between. DNA for the CDR3: TGCGCCAGCAGCTTGGATCTAGTAAAAGAGACCCAGTACTTC. Amino acid sequence: CASSLDLVKETQYF.

This clonotype came up many times. The chain uses TRBV20-1 and TRBJ2-2; the D call may be TRBD1 or TRBD2 (5 bases each). Germline-derived CDR1 and CDR2 are DFQATT and SNEGSKA (reference sequence). The CDR3 spans 16 residues. Trimming shortened V by 0 bases and J by 8 bases, and 19 bases separated the two germline ends. The CDR3 region has the DNA TGCAGTGCTAGAGACCACCGGGACCCCCCGCGGGGGGAGCTGTTTTTT. It specifies CSARDHRDPPRGELFF.

This clonotype was counted ten times or more. The rearrangement uses TRBV12-3 or TRBV12-4 and TRBJ1-6; maybe TRBD1 (5 bases). Trimming removed 6 bases at V and 14 bases at J, with 14 bases between. The CDR3 is made up of 12 amino acids. Written as DNA, the CDR3 is TGTGCCAGCAGGACATCGGGGCCGACCCTCCACTTT. As protein: CASRTSGPTLHF.

A few counts support this clonotype. The chain links TRBV6-5 to TRBJ2-1, with D possibly TRBD2 on 5 matching bases. This CDR3 contains 16 residues. Germline V gene data show CDR1 as MNHEY and CDR2 as SVGAGI. The V end lost 4 bases, the J end lost 2 bases, and 15 bases lay between the germline ends. As DNA, the CDR3 is TGTGCCAGCAGTTCCTCGAGGGTGAGCCCCTACAATGAGCAGTTCTTC. Its translation: CASSSSRVSPYNEQFF.

The chain recombines TRBV20-1 with TRBJ1-1, with 7 bases that match TRBD1. CDR1 and CDR2 from the germline V gene are DFQATT and SNEGSKA (reference sequence). V trimming: 4 bases; J trimming: 0 bases; junction bases outside the gene matches: 5. The CDR3 has 14 amino acids. The CDR3 region is CSATGQVMNTEAFF. Here the CDR3 DNA reads TGCAGTGCTACCGGACAGGTGATGAACACTGAAGCTTTCTTT.

This clonotype has only a few counts. The rearrangement uses TRBV5-1 and TRBJ1-5, with 12 nucleotides matching TRBD1. This CDR3 has 18 residues. With V trimmed by 0 bases and J by 2 bases, 6 bases remained unmatched. Per germline, CDR1 SGHRS and CDR2 YFSETQ. In DNA form, the CDR3 reads TGCGCCAGCAGCTTGGAAGGGACAGGGGGCGCAGGCAATCAGCCCCAGCATTTT. Its translation: CASSLEGTGGAGNQPQHF. Supplemented by reference TRBV5-1 and TRBJ1-5, the full variable domain reads KAGVTQTPRYLIKTRGQQVTLSCSPISGHRSVSWYQQTPGQGLQFLFEYFSETQRNKGNFPGRFSGRQFSNSRSEMNVSTLELGDSALYLCASSLEGTGGAGNQPQHFGDGTRLSIL.

This clonotype was detected many times. The gene calls are TRBV6-6 and TRBJ2-7; D may be TRBD2 (6 bases). The ends were cut back, 7 bases at V and 6 bases at J, with 16 bases in the middle. The CDR3 is made up of 13 amino acids. Looked up from germline, CDR1 is MNHNY and CDR2 is SVGAGI (reference sequence). Here the CDR3 reads CASIPAGSSEQYF. The DNA for the CDR3 is TGTGCCAGCATTCCGGCGGGAAGCTCCGAGCAGTACTTC.